This is a list of T cell receptor beta chains from one sample in a study of shared clonotypes between healthy human individuals. Here immunoSEQ multiplex PCR was the method, and the copy in TCRdb shows in-frame clones only, minus some. The sample lists 730,000 or so clones, approximately 75% occurring once. Sample: memory CD4+ T cells sorted from blood. The source is a woman younger than 45 in good health. CDR3s include the opening cysteine and the closing phenylalanine or tryptophan. Each record gives: CDR3 length, D gene, V gene, J gene, clone size, CDR3 protein, CDR3 DNA. The D gene is left open where the match is weak. Clone sizes are given selectively: once, few, many, or a class where the clone is expanded.

14	-	TRBV15	TRBJ2-2	-	CATSRDPGTGELFF	TGTGCCACCAGCAGAGATCCAGGCACCGGGGAGCTGTTTTTT
15	-	TRBV5-6	TRBJ2-5	-	CASRLFEEVDETQYF	TGTGCCAGCAGACTTTTCGAGGAGGTGGATGAGACCCAGTACTTC
15	-	TRBV5-4	TRBJ1-1	-	CASSPGTDLGLGAFF	TGTGCCAGCAGCCCGGGGACGGACCTCGGGCTCGGAGCTTTCTTT
15	-	TRBV7-2	TRBJ2-5	-	CASSLLSLVQETQYF	TGTGCCAGCAGCTTACTCTCCCTCGTGCAAGAGACCCAGTACTTC
13	-	TRBV5-1	TRBJ1-1	-	CASSLSEGTEAFF	TGCGCCAGCAGCTTGTCTGAAGGCACTGAAGCTTTCTTT
14	-	TRBV30	TRBJ2-7	-	CAWTEQTSSYEQYF	TGTGCCTGGACTGAACAGACCTCTTCCTACGAGCAGTACTTC
14	TRBD2	TRBV6-5	TRBJ2-1	-	CASSTGLVYNEQFF	TGTGCCAGCAGTACCGGACTAGTTTATAATGAGCAGTTCTTC
14	-	TRBV27	TRBJ2-3	-	CASSSWQNTDTQYF	TGTGCCAGCAGTAGCTGGCAGAACACAGATACGCAGTATTTT
16	-	TRBV5-4	TRBJ1-1	-	CASSLRSLPTDTEAFF	TGTGCCAGCAGTTTAAGGTCCTTACCAACAGACACTGAAGCTTTCTTT
15	-	TRBV4-1	TRBJ1-5	few	CASSQDRLGGRPQHF	TGCGCCAGCAGCCAAGATCGTTTGGGGGGTCGGCCCCAGCATTTT
11	-	TRBV9	TRBJ2-7	-	CASSPHFEQYF	TGTGCCAGCAGCCCGCACTTCGAGCAGTACTTC
14	TRBD1	TRBV18	TRBJ1-1	-	CASSPSQGGTEAFF	TGTGCCAGCTCACCATCGCAGGGGGGTACTGAAGCTTTCTTT
17	TRBD2	TRBV19	TRBJ2-7	-	CASSRRYGLADTYEQYF	TGTGCCAGTAGTAGGAGATACGGACTAGCCGATACCTACGAGCAGTACTTC
15	TRBD2	TRBV28	TRBJ2-7	-	CASSFALAGPYEQYF	TGTGCCAGCAGTTTTGCCCTAGCGGGCCCCTACGAGCAGTACTTC
16	-	TRBV5-5	TRBJ1-5	-	CASSLRQLGTNQPQHF	TGTGCCAGCAGCTTGCGGCAGCTGGGTACCAATCAGCCCCAGCATTTT
15	TRBD1	TRBV27	TRBJ2-7	-	CASSSGQGFVHEQYF	TGTGCCAGCAGTTCGGGACAGGGGTTCGTCCACGAGCAGTACTTC
15	-	TRBV4-2	TRBJ2-2	-	CASSSDISNTGELFF	TGTGCCAGCAGCTCGGACATTTCGAACACCGGGGAGCTGTTTTTT
16	TRBD2	TRBV5-5	TRBJ2-1	-	CASSLLTSGSHNEQFF	TGTGCCAGCAGCTTGCTAACTAGCGGGAGTCACAATGAGCAGTTCTTC
13	-	TRBV11-2	TRBJ1-1	few	CASSLGTNTEAFF	TGTGCCAGCAGCTTAGGCACGAACACTGAAGCTTTCTTT
16	TRBD2	TRBV29-1	TRBJ2-5	once	CSVGGGLAGRRETQYF	TGCAGCGTTGGGGGGGGACTAGCGGGACGGAGAGAGACCCAGTACTTC
15	-	TRBV15	TRBJ1-5	-	CATSRDRLDNQPQHF	TGTGCCACCAGCAGAGATCGACTAGACAATCAGCCCCAGCATTTT
14	TRBD1	TRBV18	TRBJ1-5	many	CASSQGQGNQPQHF	TGTGCCAGCTCACAGGGACAGGGGAATCAGCCCCAGCATTTT
12	-	TRBV6-6	TRBJ1-1	-	CASSPNSDLAFF	TGTGCCAGCAGCCCAAATTCGGACCTGGCTTTCTTT
13	-	TRBV27	TRBJ1-5	-	CASSFRTDQPQHF	TGTGCCAGCAGTTTTAGGACCGATCAGCCCCAGCATTTT
14	-	TRBV19	TRBJ2-3	-	CASSMRADFDTQYF	TGTGCCAGTAGTATGAGGGCGGATTTCGATACGCAGTATTTT
14	TRBD1	TRBV5-1	TRBJ2-1	-	CASTPGQGYNEQFF	TGCGCCAGCACTCCGGGACAGGGTTACAATGAGCAGTTCTTC
14	-	TRBV5-1	TRBJ2-3	few	CASSPGTLTDTQYF	TGCGCCAGCAGCCCCGGGACTTTAACAGATACGCAGTATTTT
14	-	TRBV7-8	TRBJ1-2	-	CASSSGPNRYGYTF	TGTGCCAGCAGCTCAGGCCCAAACCGCTATGGCTACACCTTC
16	-	TRBV12-2	TRBJ1-2	many	CASRVGRGRKNYGYTF	TGTGCAAGTCGCGTAGGCCGGGGACGGAAAAACTATGGCTACACCTTC
11	-	TRBV29-1	TRBJ2-1	-	CSGTYYNEQFF	TGCAGCGGCACCTATTACAATGAGCAGTTCTTC
15	-	TRBV5-1	TRBJ2-1	few	CASSQDSSSYNEQFF	TGCGCCAGCAGCCAAGACAGTTCCTCCTACAATGAGCAGTTCTTC
12	-	TRBV6-4	TRBJ2-1	once	CASSDPGREQFF	TGTGCCAGCAGTGACCCGGGTCGCGAGCAGTTCTTC
18	TRBD1	TRBV19	TRBJ2-2	-	CASSSGDRTLVGTGELFF	TGTGCCAGTAGCTCGGGGGACAGGACACTAGTGGGCACCGGGGAGCTGTTTTTT
15	TRBD1	TRBV7-9	TRBJ2-7	many	CASSKTGTGIHEQYF	TGTGCCAGCAGCAAAACCGGGACAGGGATCCACGAGCAGTACTTC
13	-	TRBV18	TRBJ1-1	-	CASSGGVNTEAFF	TGTGCCAGCTCCGGGGGAGTGAACACTGAAGCTTTCTTT
13	-	TRBV10-1	TRBJ2-2	-	CASSSIRPGELFF	TGCGCCAGCAGTTCAATCCGCCCCGGGGAGCTGTTTTTT
17	TRBD2	TRBV10-1	TRBJ2-5	-	CASSESALLAGKETQYF	TGCGCCAGCAGTGAGTCGGCTCTGCTAGCGGGAAAAGAGACCCAGTACTTC
11	-	TRBV6-1	TRBJ1-1	-	CASSSALEAFF	TGTGCCAGCAGTTCAGCGCTAGAAGCTTTCTTT
15	-	TRBV28	TRBJ1-2	few	CASSSHTGSDYGYTF	TGTGCCAGCAGTTCGCATACAGGGTCCGACTATGGCTACACCTTC
14	-	TRBV5-8	TRBJ2-2	-	CASSPRGNTGELFF	TGTGCCAGCAGCCCCAGGGGGAACACCGGGGAGCTGTTTTTT
16	-	TRBV25-1	TRBJ2-7	once	CASSSRPASGDYEQYF	TGTGCCAGCAGTTCCAGACCCGCGTCCGGGGACTACGAGCAGTACTTC
15	TRBD1	TRBV27	TRBJ1-1	-	CASSWTGVLSTEAFF	TGTGCCAGCAGTTGGACAGGGGTTCTATCCACTGAAGCTTTCTTT
11	-	TRBV28	TRBJ1-1	-	CASYSSTEAFF	TGTGCCAGTTATAGTAGTACTGAAGCTTTCTTT
14	TRBD1	TRBV29-1	TRBJ1-1	-	CSVLGAGGYTEAFF	TGCAGCGTTCTCGGGGCAGGGGGCTACACTGAAGCTTTCTTT
15	-	TRBV13	TRBJ2-1	few	CASSSRDSSYNEQFF	TGTGCCAGCAGCTCGAGGGATAGCTCCTACAATGAGCAGTTCTTC
14	TRBD2	TRBV27	TRBJ2-1	-	CASSFGRAYNEQFF	TGTGCCAGCAGTTTCGGGAGGGCCTACAATGAGCAGTTCTTC
13	-	TRBV2	TRBJ1-5	many	CASRRGDIQPQHF	TGTGCCAGCAGGCGGGGCGATATTCAGCCCCAGCATTTT
13	-	TRBV18	TRBJ1-2	-	CASSPRGGEGYTF	TGTGCCAGCTCACCACGAGGGGGGGAAGGCTACACCTTC
15	-	TRBV6-1	TRBJ1-1	-	CATLLPGRGWAEAFF	TGTGCCACCTTGTTGCCAGGGAGGGGGTGGGCTGAAGCTTTCTTT
13	TRBD1	TRBV10-3	TRBJ2-1	medium-sized	CAIWGQGVDEQFF	TGTGCCATCTGGGGACAGGGGGTGGATGAGCAGTTCTTC
15	TRBD1	TRBV27	TRBJ1-1	-	CASSLMLTGSAEAFF	TGTGCCAGCAGTTTAATGTTGACAGGGTCGGCTGAAGCTTTCTTT
14	TRBD1	TRBV5-4	TRBJ2-7	-	CASSGDRSSYEQYF	TGTGCCAGCAGCGGGGACAGGAGCTCCTACGAGCAGTACTTC
15	-	TRBV28	TRBJ1-5	-	CASSLRWPDNQPQHF	TGTGCCAGCAGTTTAAGGTGGCCCGATAATCAGCCCCAGCATTTT
15	-	TRBV4-2	TRBJ2-7	-	CASSQDDSSSYEQYF	TGTGCCAGCAGCCAAGATGACTCCAGCTCCTACGAGCAGTACTTC
15	-	TRBV7-9	TRBJ2-2	-	CASRPAGRDTGELFF	TGTGCCAGCAGACCCGCGGGAAGGGACACCGGGGAGCTGTTTTTT
14	TRBD1	TRBV19	TRBJ2-1	-	CASSMTGSYNEQFF	TGTGCCAGTAGTATGACAGGGTCCTACAATGAGCAGTTCTTC
17	-	TRBV21-1	TRBJ2-2	many	CASSKVKQGPYTGELFF	TGTGCCAGCAGCAAAGTGAAACAGGGGCCGTACACCGGGGAGCTGTTTTTT
17	-	TRBV27	TRBJ1-1	-	CASSLSLRAGSNTEAFF	TGTGCCAGCAGTTTATCCCTTAGAGCAGGCTCGAACACTGAAGCTTTCTTT
15	-	TRBV5-1	TRBJ1-4	-	CASSLGAQVNEKLFF	TGCGCCAGCAGCTTAGGTGCACAGGTCAACGAAAAACTGTTTTTT
14	-	TRBV11-2	TRBJ1-2	many	CASSPGTFKYGYTF	TGTGCCAGCAGCCCCGGGACGTTTAAATATGGCTACACCTTC